What follows are 24 T cell receptor beta chains derived from one specimen sequenced in a study of identical twins. TCRdb called the 5' RACE reads again in MiXCR, with one record for every CDR3 protein. The repertoire holds 1.5 million to 2 million distinct CDR3 sequences, with roughly 35% as singletons. Sequencing was done on a sample of cord blood. These receptors were obtained from a newborn girl in good health.

This rearrangement joins TRBV5-1 to TRBJ1-1; D might be TRBD1 (6 bases). Germline-derived CDR1 and CDR2 are SGHRS and YFSETQ. The length of the CDR3 is 16 residues. Trimming removed 0 bases from V and 2 bases from J, with 14 bases in between. As DNA, the CDR3 is TGCGCCAGCAGCTTGGTTCGGCGGGGGCCAAACACTGAAGCTTTCTTT. This sequence encodes CASSLVRRGPNTEAFF.

The chain recombines TRBV9 with TRBJ2-5; D tentatively reads TRBD1 or TRBD2 (5 bases each). The J call is doubtful: the DNA matches TRBJ2-1 better. The CDR3 loop spans 16 amino acids. From germline, CDR1 is SGDLS and CDR2 YYNGEE. The CDR3 DNA reads TGTGCCAGCAGCGTAGGAGTTGGACAAAGAAGGGAGACCCAGTTCTTC. Encoded protein: CASSVGVGQRRETQFF.

This clonotype was counted only a few times. This chain uses TRBV12-3 or TRBV12-4 with TRBJ2-7, with 12 positions matching TRBD2. This CDR3 region has 15 residues. V dropped 0 bases and J dropped 5; count of bases not matched to a gene: 2. CDR3 nucleotides: TGTGCCAGCAGTTTAGCGACTAGCGGGAGCCACGAGCAGTACTTC. It yields the protein CASSLATSGSHEQYF.

V gene TRBV20-1 combines with J gene TRBJ2-1; perhaps TRBD1 as D (6 bases). The CDR3 has 14 residues. The ends were cut back, 7 bases at V and 3 bases at J, with 16 bases in the middle. Germline V gene data show CDR1 as DFQATT and CDR2 as SNEGSKA (reference sequence). CDR3: CSGNLRGNYNEQFF. In DNA form, the CDR3 reads TGCAGTGGCAACCTTAGGGGGAACTACAATGAGCAGTTCTTC.

The rearrangement joins TRBV3-1 to TRBJ2-2, with D possibly matching TRBD2 (5 bases). V gave up 3 bases and J gave up 5 bases, with 7 bases separating them. CDR1 and CDR2 from the germline V gene are LGHDT and YNNKEL (reference sequence). The CDR3 consists of 13 residues. The CDR3 protein is CASSQGETGELFF. CDR3 DNA sequence: TGTGCCAGCAGCCAGGGAGAGACCGGGGAGCTGTTTTTT.

J is TRBJ1-2 and V is TRBV30; D gene uncertain. The CDR3 is 13 residues long. The germline CDR1 and CDR2 sequences are GTSNPN and SVGIG (reference sequence). The V end was cut by 0 bases, the J end by 4 bases, with 9 bases between. The CDR3 DNA sequence: TGTGCCTGGAGTGTATGGGGAGCCTATGGCTACACCTTC. This translates into CAWSVWGAYGYTF.

The CDR3 protein is CSARVEKVREMNTEAFF. The CDR3 region has the DNA TGCAGTGCTAGAGTAGAAAAGGTCAGGGAAATGAACACTGAAGCTTTCTTT. The V call is TRBV20-1, the J call TRBJ1-1; TRBD1 might be the D (5 bases). This CDR3 contains 17 residues. Germline V lookup: CDR1 DFQATT, CDR2 SNEGSKA (reference sequence). The V and J ends lost 1 base and 0 bases respectively, with 18 bases between them.

The rearrangement joins TRBV12-3 or TRBV12-4 to TRBJ2-7; 12 bases are a match to TRBD2. J lost 5 bases, V lost 3 bases, and 5 bases had no gene match. This CDR3 has 15 amino acids. For the CDR3, the DNA is TGTGCCAGCAGTTTCGGGACTAGCGGGCTCAACGAGCAGTACTTC. Amino acids: CASSFGTSGLNEQYF.

CDR3 amino acids: CAWRSGTSGQTQYF. The DNA of the CDR3 is TGTGCCTGGAGATCCGGGACTAGCGGCCAGACCCAGTACTTC. The chain uses TRBV30 and TRBJ2-7; 11 nucleotides match TRBD2. The J call may be mistaken, given a closer DNA end match to TRBJ2-5. CDR3 length equals 14 residues. Germline assignment: CDR1 GTSNPN and CDR2 SVGIG (reference sequence).

This clonotype was seen more than once but under ten times. The J gene is TRBJ2-5, the V gene TRBV19; maybe TRBD1 (5 bases). This CDR3 has 14 amino acids. The germline V and J ends were trimmed by 5 bases and 2 bases, with 12 bases remaining between them. Germline V gene data show CDR1 as LNHDA and CDR2 as SQIVND (reference sequence). The CDR3 DNA is TGTGCCAGTAGTTACGACAGATATCAAGAGACCCAGTACTTC. Translating gives CASSYDRYQETQYF.

This clonotype has only a few counts. The junction shows a germline mismatch at one end, possibly a read error. V usage is TRBV20-1 and J usage is TRBJ2-5; a possible D gene is TRBD1 (6 bases). Germline CDR1 DFQATT, CDR2 SNEGSKA (reference sequence). CDR3 size: 12 residues. For the CDR3, the DNA is TGCAGTGCTGGGGACATCCAAGAGACCCTGTACTTC. It is translated as CSAGDIQETLYF.

This clonotype appeared a few times. This rearrangement joins TRBV10-3 to TRBJ1-6; D not certain. The germline V gene encodes CDR1 ENHRY and CDR2 SYGVKD. There are 15 residues in the CDR3. Trimming left V 1 base short and J 8 bases short, with 12 bases between. The CDR3: CAISELAQSYSPLHF. DNA of the CDR3: TGTGCCATCAGTGAGTTGGCGCAGTCCTATTCACCCCTCCACTTT.

A few counts support this clonotype. The chain couples TRBV10-3 to TRBJ2-1; 7 bases are shared with TRBD2. The V and J ends lost 2 bases and 4 bases, in that order; junction bases with no gene match: 5. CDR1 is ENHRY and CDR2 is SYGVKD in the germline V gene. The CDR3 covers 15 residues. CDR3 protein: CAISEGGRWYNEQFF. CDR3 nucleotide sequence: TGTGCCATCAGTGAGGGCGGGAGATGGTACAATGAGCAGTTCTTC.

This clonotype has only a few counts. The V gene is TRBV4-2, the J gene TRBJ2-7; TRBD2 agrees at 9 bases. Germline values: CDR1 LGHNA, CDR2 YNFKEQ. V was pared by 1 base and J by 6 bases, with 7 bases of the junction left unmatched. The CDR3 has 15 amino acids. CDR3 in DNA: TGTGCCAGCAGCCAAGGGGGACTAGCTGTGCGCGAGCAGTACTTC. Protein: CASSQGGLAVREQYF.

The gene calls are TRBV20-1 and TRBJ2-4; TRBD2 might be the D (5 bases). Deletions cut 8 bases from V and 1 base from J, with 12 bases between. The CDR3 runs 13 residues. CDR1 and CDR2 from the germline V gene are DFQATT and SNEGSKA (reference sequence). CDR3 region: CSLAGKAKNIQYF. CDR3 sequence (DNA): TGCAGTCTCGCCGGGAAGGCCAAAAACATTCAGTACTTC.

The J gene is TRBJ2-7, the V gene TRBV27; TRBD2 agrees at 7 bases. V shed 2 bases and J 2 bases; nucleotides not matched to a gene: 6. The germline CDR1 and CDR2 sequences are MNHEY and SMNVEV (reference sequence). CDR3 length: 15 amino acids. The CDR3 protein is CASSLNSGPAYEQYF. The CDR3 DNA follows: TGTGCCAGCAGTTTAAATAGCGGGCCTGCCTACGAGCAGTACTTC.

As for this clonotype: The junction departs from the called germline gene at one end, perhaps through a read error. The chain recombines TRBV5-1 with TRBJ1-5; no reliable D call. Germline V gives CDR1 SGHRS, CDR2 YFSETQ. The CDR3 runs 13 residues. The CDR3 DNA follows: TGCGCCAGCAGCTTGAGTGGGTCTCCGCCCCGGCATTTT. Protein product: CASSLSGSPPRHF.

This clonotype was counted a few times. The chain employs TRBV20-1 and TRBJ1-4; D not certain. V gave up 6 bases and J gave up 3 bases, with 17 bases separating them. The length of the CDR3 is 15 residues. CDR1 DFQATT and CDR2 SNEGSKA come from the germline V gene (reference sequence). The CDR3 DNA reads as TGCAGTGCCCGAAGGCTCGGCTTCCCTAATGAAAAACTGTTTTTT. Translation gives CSARRLGFPNEKLFF.

This chain joins TRBV28 and TRBJ1-1, with D perhaps matching TRBD1 (6 bases). Per the germline V gene, CDR1 is MDHEN and CDR2 is SYDVKM. The CDR3 is made up of 16 amino acids. V gave up 5 bases and J gave up 6 bases, with 22 bases separating them. CDR3 bases: TGTGCCAGCAGTCCACACGTCAGGGGAAGTATCCCTGAAGCTTTCTTT. Protein: CASSPHVRGSIPEAFF.

This clonotype was observed a few times. J is TRBJ2-7 and V is TRBV3-1, with D perhaps TRBD2 (6 bases). Germline values: CDR1 LGHDT, CDR2 YNNKEL (reference sequence). V shed 4 bases and J shed 5 bases, with 18 bases lying between them. CDR3 length: 15 amino acids. The CDR3 coding sequence is TGTGCCAGCAGCCGCTGGGAGGATCGACACGACGAGCAGTACTTC. It specifies CASSRWEDRHDEQYF.

This clonotype turned up a few times. This chain links TRBV29-1 with TRBJ2-1, with D perhaps matching TRBD2 (6 bases). The germline V and J ends were trimmed by 7 bases and 2 bases, with 15 bases remaining between them. From germline, CDR1 is SQVTM and CDR2 ANQGSEA. This CDR3 spans 14 amino acids. CDR3 residues: CSAWAERAYNEQFF. CDR3 in DNA: TGCAGCGCCTGGGCGGAGCGGGCCTACAATGAGCAGTTCTTC.

The V and J genes are TRBV3-1 and TRBJ2-3, with 7 nucleotides matching TRBD2. The CDR3 is made up of 14 amino acids. In germline, CDR1 is LGHDT, CDR2 YNNKEL (reference sequence). The ends lost 3 bases at V and 3 bases at J; junction bases unmatched: 3. CDR3 DNA sequence: TGTGCCAGCAGCCAGCGGGAGAGGACAGATACGCAGTATTTT. Translated, it gives CASSQRERTDTQYF.

This sequence joins TRBV4-2 and TRBJ2-2; D uncertain. Germline-derived CDR1 and CDR2 are LGHNA and YNFKEQ. V lost 0 bases to trimming and J lost 1 base, with 9 bases between them. The CDR3 is 16 amino acids. CDR3: CASSQDYVRNTGELFF. The CDR3 nucleotides are TGTGCCAGCAGCCAAGATTATGTTAGGAACACCGGGGAGCTGTTTTTT.

This clonotype was counted a single time. This may come from a read error, since a much larger clone is one base off. This sequence joins TRBV12-3 or TRBV12-4 and TRBJ2-1; 8 bases align to TRBD1. Losses at the gene ends were 6 bases for V and 10 bases for J; bases not matched to a gene: 11. The CDR3 has 14 amino acids. CDR3 amino acids: CASRKTGDSYEQFF. The CDR3 DNA reads as TGTGCCAGCAGGAAGACAGGGGACTCCTACGAGCAGTTCTTC.